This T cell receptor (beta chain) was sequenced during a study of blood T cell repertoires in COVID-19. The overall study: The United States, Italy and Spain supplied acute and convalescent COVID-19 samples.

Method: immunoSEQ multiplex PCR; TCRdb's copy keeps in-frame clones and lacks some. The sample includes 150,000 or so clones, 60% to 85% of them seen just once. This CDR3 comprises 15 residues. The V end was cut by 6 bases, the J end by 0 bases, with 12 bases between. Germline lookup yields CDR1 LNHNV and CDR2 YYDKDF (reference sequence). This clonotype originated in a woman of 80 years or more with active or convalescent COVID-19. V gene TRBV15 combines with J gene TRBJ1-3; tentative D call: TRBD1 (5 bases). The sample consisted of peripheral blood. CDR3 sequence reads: CATRTGGSSGNTIYF. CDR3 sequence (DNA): TGTGCCACCAGAACCGGGGGGAGCTCTGGAAACACCATATATTTT.